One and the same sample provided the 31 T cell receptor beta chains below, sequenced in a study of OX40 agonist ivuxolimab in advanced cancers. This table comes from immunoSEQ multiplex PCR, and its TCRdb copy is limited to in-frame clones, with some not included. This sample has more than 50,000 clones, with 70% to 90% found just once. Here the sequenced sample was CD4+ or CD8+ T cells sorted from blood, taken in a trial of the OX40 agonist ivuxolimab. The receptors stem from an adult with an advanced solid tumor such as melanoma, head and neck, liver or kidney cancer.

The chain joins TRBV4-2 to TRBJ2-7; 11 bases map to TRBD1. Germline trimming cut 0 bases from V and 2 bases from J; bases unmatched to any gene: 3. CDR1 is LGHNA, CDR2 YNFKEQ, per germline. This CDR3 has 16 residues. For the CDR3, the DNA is TGTGCCAGCAGCCAAGATAAGGGACAGGGGGCCTACGAGCAGTACTTC. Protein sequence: CASSQDKGQGAYEQYF.

The CDR3 nucleotides are TGTGCCAGCAGCTTAACGGCGTTAAAAGAGACCCAGTACTTC. Its protein product is CASSLTALKETQYF. This rearrangement joins TRBV13 to TRBJ2-5, with unresolved D. This CDR3 is built from 14 residues. Trimming stripped 2 bases from V and 3 bases from J, with 10 bases between. The germline V gene has CDR1 PRHDT and CDR2 FYEKMQ (reference sequence). The variable domain in full, with the rest retrieved from reference TRBV13 and TRBJ2-5, is AAGVIQSPRHLIKEKRETATLKCYPIPRHDTVYWYQQGPGQDPQFLISFYEKMQSDKGSIPDRFSAQQFSDYHSELNMSSLELGDSALYFCASSLTALKETQYFGPGTRLLVL.

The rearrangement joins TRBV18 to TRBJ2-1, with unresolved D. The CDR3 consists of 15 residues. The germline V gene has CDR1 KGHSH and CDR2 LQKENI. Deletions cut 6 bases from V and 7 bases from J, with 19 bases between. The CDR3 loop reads CASSAPLVVQNEQFF. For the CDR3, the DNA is TGTGCCAGCTCCGCCCCCCTGGTGGTACAGAATGAGCAGTTCTTC. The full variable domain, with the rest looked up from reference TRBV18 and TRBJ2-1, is NAGVMQNPRHLVRRRGQEARLRCSPMKGHSHVYWYRQLPEEGLKFMVYLQKENIIDESGMPKERFSAEFPKEGPSILRIQQVVRGDSAAYFCASSAPLVVQNEQFFGPGTRLTVL.

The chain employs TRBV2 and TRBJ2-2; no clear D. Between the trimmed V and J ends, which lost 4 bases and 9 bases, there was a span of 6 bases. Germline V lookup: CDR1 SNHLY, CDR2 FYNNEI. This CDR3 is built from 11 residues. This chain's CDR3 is CASSVWRELFF. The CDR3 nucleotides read TGTGCCAGCAGTGTGTGGCGGGAGCTGTTTTTT.

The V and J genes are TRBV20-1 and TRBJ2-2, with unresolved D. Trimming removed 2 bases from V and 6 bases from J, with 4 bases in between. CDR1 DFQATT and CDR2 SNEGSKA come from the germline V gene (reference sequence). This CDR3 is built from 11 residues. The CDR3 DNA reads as TGCAGTGCTAGAATCGCCGGGGAGCTGTTTTTT. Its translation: CSARIAGELFF.

The CDR3 loop reads CASSAGREAFF. CDR3 coding DNA: TGTGCCAGCAGTGCGGGGCGAGAAGCTTTCTTT. The rearrangement links TRBV2 to TRBJ1-1; a weak D match, TRBD1 (5 bases). The CDR3 runs to 11 residues. Germline V CDR1 and CDR2: SNHLY, FYNNEI. Trimming pared 4 bases from V and 8 bases from J, leaving 8 bases between.

The CDR3 protein is CASSLVPDTNTGELFF. CDR3 DNA: TGTGCCAGCAGCTTAGTTCCAGATACGAACACCGGGGAGCTGTTTTTT. J is TRBJ2-2 and V is TRBV11-2; D is unclear. Germline V CDR1 and CDR2: SGHAT, FQNNGV. CDR3 length: 16 residues. V was shortened by 1 base and J by 0 bases, with 9 bases between the two germline ends. Supplemented by reference TRBV11-2 and TRBJ2-2, the full variable domain reads EAGVAQSPRYKIIEKRQSVAFWCNPISGHATLYWYQQILGQGPKLLIQFQNNGVVDDSQLPKDRFSAERLKGVDSTLKIQPAKLEDSAVYLCASSLVPDTNTGELFFGEGSRLTVL.

The CDR3 sequence: CASSRQDSDTEAFF. CDR3 DNA: TGTGCCAGCAGCCGACAGGATTCGGACACTGAAGCTTTCTTT. V usage is TRBV6-6 and J usage is TRBJ1-1, with D perhaps TRBD1 (6 bases). The CDR3 extends over 14 amino acids. The germline CDR1 and CDR2 sequences are MNHNY and SVGAGI (reference sequence). V gave up 6 bases and J gave up 3 bases, with 14 bases separating them.

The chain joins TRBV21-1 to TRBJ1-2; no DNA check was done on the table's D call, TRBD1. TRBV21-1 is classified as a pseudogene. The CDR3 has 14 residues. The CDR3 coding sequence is TGTGCCAGCAACAGACAGGGGATTCTTCATGGCTACACCTTC. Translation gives CASNRQGILHGYTF.

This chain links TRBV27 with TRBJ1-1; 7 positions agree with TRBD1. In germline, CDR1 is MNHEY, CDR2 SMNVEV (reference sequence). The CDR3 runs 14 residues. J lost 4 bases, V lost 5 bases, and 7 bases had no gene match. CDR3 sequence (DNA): TGTGCCAGCAGTCCTAACAGGGGCGGCACTGAAGCTTTCTTT. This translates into CASSPNRGGTEAFF.

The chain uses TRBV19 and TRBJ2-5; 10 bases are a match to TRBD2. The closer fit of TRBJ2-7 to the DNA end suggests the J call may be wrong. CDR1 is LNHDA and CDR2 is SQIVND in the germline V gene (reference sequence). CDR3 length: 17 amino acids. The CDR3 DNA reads TGTGCCAGTAGTATAAGTTGGCGGCTAGCGGGGGCCTACGAGCAGTACTTC. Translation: CASSISWRLAGAYEQYF.

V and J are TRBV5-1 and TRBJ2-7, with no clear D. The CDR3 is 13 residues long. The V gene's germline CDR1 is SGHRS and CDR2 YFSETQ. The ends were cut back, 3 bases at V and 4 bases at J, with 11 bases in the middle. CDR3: CASSYLRGYEQYF. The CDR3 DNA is TGCGCCAGCAGCTATCTGCGAGGTTACGAGCAGTACTTC.

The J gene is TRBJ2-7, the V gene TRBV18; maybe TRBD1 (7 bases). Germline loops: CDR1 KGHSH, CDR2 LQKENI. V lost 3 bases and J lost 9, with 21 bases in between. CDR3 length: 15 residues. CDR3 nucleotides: TGTGCCAGCTCACCGAGGTCCGGAACAGGGGAGGTGCAGTACTTC. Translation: CASSPRSGTGEVQYF. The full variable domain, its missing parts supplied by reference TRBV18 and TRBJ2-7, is NAGVMQNPRHLVRRRGQEARLRCSPMKGHSHVYWYRQLPEEGLKFMVYLQKENIIDESGMPKERFSAEFPKEGPSILRIQQVVRGDSAAYFCASSPRSGTGEVQYFGPGTRLTVT.

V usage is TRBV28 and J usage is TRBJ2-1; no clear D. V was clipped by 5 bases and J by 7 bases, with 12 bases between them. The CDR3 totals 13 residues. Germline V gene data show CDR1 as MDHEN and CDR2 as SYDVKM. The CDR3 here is CASSKGRLNEQFF. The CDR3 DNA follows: TGTGCCAGCAGTAAAGGCAGGTTAAATGAGCAGTTCTTC.

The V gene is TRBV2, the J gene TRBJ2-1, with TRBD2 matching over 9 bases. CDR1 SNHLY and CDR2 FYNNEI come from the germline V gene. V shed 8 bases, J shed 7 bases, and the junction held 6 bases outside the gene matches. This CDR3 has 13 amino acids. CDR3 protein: CASGTSLENEQFF. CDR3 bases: TGTGCCAGCGGGACTAGCTTAGAAAATGAGCAGTTCTTC. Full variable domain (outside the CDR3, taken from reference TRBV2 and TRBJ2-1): EPEVTQTPSHQVTQMGQEVILRCVPISNHLYFYWYRQILGQKVEFLVSFYNNEISEKSEIFDDQFSVERPDGSNFTLKIRSTKLEDSAMYFCASGTSLENEQFFGPGTRLTVL.

The CDR3: CSVKGGDEQYF. Here the CDR3 DNA reads TGCAGTGTCAAGGGGGGCGACGAGCAGTACTTC. This rearrangement joins TRBV20-1 to TRBJ2-5, with D tentatively TRBD1 or TRBD2 (6 bases each). Near its end, the DNA agrees better with TRBJ2-7, so the J call may be wrong. CDR1 DFQATT and CDR2 SNEGSKA come from the germline V gene (reference sequence). The CDR3 has 11 residues.

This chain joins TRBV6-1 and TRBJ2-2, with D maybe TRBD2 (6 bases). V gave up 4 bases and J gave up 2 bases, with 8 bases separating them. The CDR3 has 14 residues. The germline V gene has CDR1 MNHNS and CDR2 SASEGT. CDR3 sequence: CASSGDFNTGELFF. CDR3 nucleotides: TGTGCCAGCAGTGGGGACTTTAACACCGGGGAGCTGTTTTTT.

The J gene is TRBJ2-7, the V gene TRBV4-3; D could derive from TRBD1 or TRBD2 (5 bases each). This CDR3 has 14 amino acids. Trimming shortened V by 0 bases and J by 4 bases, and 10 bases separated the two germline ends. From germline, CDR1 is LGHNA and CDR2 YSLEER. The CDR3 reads CASSQDQGGYEQYF. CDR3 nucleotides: TGCGCCAGCAGCCAAGATCAGGGCGGGTACGAGCAGTACTTC.

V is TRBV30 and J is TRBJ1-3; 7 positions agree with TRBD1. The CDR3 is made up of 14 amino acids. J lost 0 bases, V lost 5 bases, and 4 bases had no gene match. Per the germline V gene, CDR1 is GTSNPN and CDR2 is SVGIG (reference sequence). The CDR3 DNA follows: TGTGCCTGGGGGAGGGGGCGCTCTGGAAACACCATATATTTT. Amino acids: CAWGRGRSGNTIYF.

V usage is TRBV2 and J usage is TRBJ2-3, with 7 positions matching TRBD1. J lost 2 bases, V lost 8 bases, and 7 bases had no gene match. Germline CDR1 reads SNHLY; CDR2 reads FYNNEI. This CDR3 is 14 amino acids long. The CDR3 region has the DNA TGTGCCAGCCACCCGGACAGGAACACAGATACGCAGTATTTT. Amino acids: CASHPDRNTDTQYF.

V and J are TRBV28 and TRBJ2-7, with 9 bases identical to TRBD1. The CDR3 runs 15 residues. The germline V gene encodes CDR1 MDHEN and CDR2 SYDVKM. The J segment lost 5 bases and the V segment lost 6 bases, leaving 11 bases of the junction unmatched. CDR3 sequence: CASSLMGQGMNEQYF. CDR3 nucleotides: TGTGCCAGCAGCCTGATGGGACAGGGAATGAACGAGCAGTACTTC. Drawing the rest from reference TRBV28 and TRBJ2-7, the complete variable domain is DVKVTQSSRYLVKRTGEKVFLECVQDMDHENMFWYRQDPGLGLRLIYFSYDVKMKEKGDIPEGYSVSREKKERFSLILESASTNQTSMYLCASSLMGQGMNEQYFGPGTRLTVT.

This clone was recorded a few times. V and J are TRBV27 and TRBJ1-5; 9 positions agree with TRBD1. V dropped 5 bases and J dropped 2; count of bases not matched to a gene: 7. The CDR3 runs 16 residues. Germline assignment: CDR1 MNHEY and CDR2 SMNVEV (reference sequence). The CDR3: CASSPIQGAGNQPQHF. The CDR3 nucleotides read TGTGCCAGCAGTCCCATACAGGGGGCCGGCAATCAGCCCCAGCATTTT.

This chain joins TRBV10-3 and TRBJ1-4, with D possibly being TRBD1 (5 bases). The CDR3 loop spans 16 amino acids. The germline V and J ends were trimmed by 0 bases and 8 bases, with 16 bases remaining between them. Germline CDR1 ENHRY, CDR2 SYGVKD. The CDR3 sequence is CAISESVVRDGEKLFF. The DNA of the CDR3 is TGTGCCATCAGTGAGTCTGTAGTCAGGGACGGCGAAAAACTGTTTTTT.

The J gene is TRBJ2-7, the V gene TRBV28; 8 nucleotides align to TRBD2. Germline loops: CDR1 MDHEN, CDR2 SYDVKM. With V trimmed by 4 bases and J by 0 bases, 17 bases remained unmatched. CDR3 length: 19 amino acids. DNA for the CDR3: TGTGCCAGCAGTTCACCGACCCCGACTAGCGTTGAGAACTCCTACGAGCAGTACTTC. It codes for CASSSPTPTSVENSYEQYF. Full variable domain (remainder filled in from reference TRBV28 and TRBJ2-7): DVKVTQSSRYLVKRTGEKVFLECVQDMDHENMFWYRQDPGLGLRLIYFSYDVKMKEKGDIPEGYSVSREKKERFSLILESASTNQTSMYLCASSSPTPTSVENSYEQYFGPGTRLTVT.

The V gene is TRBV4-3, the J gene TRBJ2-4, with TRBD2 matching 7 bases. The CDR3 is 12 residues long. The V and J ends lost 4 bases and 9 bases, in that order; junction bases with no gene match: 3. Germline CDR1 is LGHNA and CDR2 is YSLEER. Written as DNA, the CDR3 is TGCGCCAGCAGCCGGGGGGAGGGCATTCAGTACTTC. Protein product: CASSRGEGIQYF.

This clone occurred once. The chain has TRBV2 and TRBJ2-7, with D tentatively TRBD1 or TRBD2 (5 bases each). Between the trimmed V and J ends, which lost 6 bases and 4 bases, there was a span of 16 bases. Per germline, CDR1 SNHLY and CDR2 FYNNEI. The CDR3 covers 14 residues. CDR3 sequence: CASRRGTDHYEQYF. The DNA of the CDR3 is TGTGCCAGCAGGAGGGGCACCGACCATTACGAGCAGTACTTC.

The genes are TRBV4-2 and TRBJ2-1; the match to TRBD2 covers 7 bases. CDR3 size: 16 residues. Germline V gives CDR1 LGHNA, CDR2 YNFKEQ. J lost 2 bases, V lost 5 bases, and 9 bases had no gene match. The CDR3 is CASSSSGAGTYNEQFF. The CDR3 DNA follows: TGTGCCAGCAGCTCAAGCGGGGCCGGCACCTACAATGAGCAGTTCTTC.

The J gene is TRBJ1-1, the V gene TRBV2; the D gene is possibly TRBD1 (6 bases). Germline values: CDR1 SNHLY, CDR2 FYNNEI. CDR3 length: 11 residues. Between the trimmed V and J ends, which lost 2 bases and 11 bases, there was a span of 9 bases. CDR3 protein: CASSERGWAFF. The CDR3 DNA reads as TGTGCCAGCAGTGAAAGGGGGTGGGCTTTCTTT.

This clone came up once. The DNA for the CDR3 is TGTGCCAGCAGCCAAGTTCTCTCCTACAATGAGCAGTTCTTC. Translating gives CASSQVLSYNEQFF. The rearrangement uses TRBV14 and TRBJ2-1; the D is unclear. The germline V gene encodes CDR1 SGHDN and CDR2 FVKESK. The CDR3 extends over 14 amino acids. V was pared by 1 base and J by 0 bases, with 4 bases between. Using reference TRBV14 and TRBJ2-1 for the parts outside the CDR3, the full variable domain is EAGVTQFPSHSVIEKGQTVTLRCDPISGHDNLYWYRRVMGKEIKFLLHFVKESKQDESGMPNNRFLAERTGGTYSTLKVQPAELEDSGVYFCASSQVLSYNEQFFGPGTRLTVL.

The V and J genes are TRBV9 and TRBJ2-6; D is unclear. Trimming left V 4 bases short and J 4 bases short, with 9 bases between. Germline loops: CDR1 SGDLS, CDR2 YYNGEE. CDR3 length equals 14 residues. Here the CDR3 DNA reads TGTGCCAGCAGCCCAGAGGTCGGGGCCAACGTCCTGACTTTC. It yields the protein CASSPEVGANVLTF.

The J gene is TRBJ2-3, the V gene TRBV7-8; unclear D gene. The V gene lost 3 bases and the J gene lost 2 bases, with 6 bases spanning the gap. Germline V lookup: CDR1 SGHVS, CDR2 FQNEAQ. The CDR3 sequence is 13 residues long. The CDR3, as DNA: TGTGCCAGCAGCTTGGCGGTCACAGATACGCAGTATTTT. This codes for CASSLAVTDTQYF.